The rows below give T cell receptor beta chains drawn from one sample of a study of blood T cell repertoires in COVID-19. Using immunoSEQ multiplex PCR, the repertoire was profiled, and TCRdb retains in-frame clones only, with some absent. The table has 45,000 to 55,000 clones, over 80% seen once. Specimen: peripheral blood. Receptors originate from a human donor in a cohort sampled during active COVID-19. Each CDR3 is given with its conserved first and last residue. D genes are given only for firm matches. Expanded clones get a size class; other rows say once, few or many, or leave the size out.

J: TRBJ2-7; V: TRBV6-5; D: .; size: .; DNA: TGTGCCAGCAGTTACAGGGGTAACGAGCAGTACTTC; CDR3: CASSYRGNEQYF
J: TRBJ1-3; V: TRBV7-9; D: .; size: .; DNA: TGTGCCAGCAGCTTACAGGGGAGCTCTGGAAACACCATATATTTT; CDR3: CASSLQGSSGNTIYF
J: TRBJ2-7; V: TRBV25-1; D: TRBD1; size: .; DNA: TGTGCCAGCAGTGGCGAAGGGGGCCTGACCTACGAGCAGTACTTC; CDR3: CASSGEGGLTYEQYF
J: TRBJ2-1; V: TRBV2; D: .; size: .; DNA: TGTGCCACCGAGAGGCAGTACAATGAGCAGTTCTTC; CDR3: CATERQYNEQFF
J: TRBJ2-1; V: TRBV6-4; D: .; size: .; DNA: TGTGCCAGCAGTGAAGGGGCGTCCAATGAGCAGTTCTTC; CDR3: CASSEGASNEQFF
J: TRBJ1-1; V: TRBV3-1/TRBV3-2; D: .; size: .; DNA: TGTGCCAGCAGCCAATCCCGGGGGGCTCTCTCTGAAGCTTTCTTT; CDR3: CASSQSRGALSEAFF
J: TRBJ2-3; V: TRBV6-4; D: TRBD2; size: .; DNA: TGTGCCAGCAGTGACAGCGGGGGGACAGATACGCAGTATTTT; CDR3: CASSDSGGTDTQYF
J: TRBJ2-1; V: TRBV6-5; D: TRBD1; size: .; DNA: TGTGCCAGCGGGGGACAGGACAATGAGCAGTTCTTC; CDR3: CASGGQDNEQFF
J: TRBJ1-2; V: TRBV28; D: TRBD1; size: .; DNA: TGTGCCAGCAGTCAGGGGGCGCAGGACTATGGCTACACCTTC; CDR3: CASSQGAQDYGYTF
J: TRBJ2-5; V: TRBV20-1; D: .; size: .; DNA: TGCAGAGGGGCTTCCCGCGAGACCCAGTACTTC; CDR3: CRGASRETQYF
J: TRBJ2-1; V: TRBV11-2; D: TRBD2; size: .; DNA: TGTGCCAGCAGTGGCGGGGGGGCCCAGTTCTTC; CDR3: CASSGGGAQFF
J: TRBJ1-4; V: TRBV4-1; D: .; size: .; DNA: TGCGCCAGCAGCCAACGTGTTGCAACTAATGAAAAACTGTTTTTT; CDR3: CASSQRVATNEKLFF
J: TRBJ2-7; V: TRBV15; D: .; size: .; DNA: TGTGCCACCAGCAGAGATCCCCTCTACGAGCAGTACTTC; CDR3: CATSRDPLYEQYF
J: TRBJ1-5; V: TRBV11-2; D: .; size: .; DNA: TGTGCCAGCAGCTTAGACAGGAATCAGCCCCAGCATTTT; CDR3: CASSLDRNQPQHF
J: TRBJ1-1; V: TRBV27; D: .; size: .; DNA: TGTGCCAGCAGTTTCGGGGGGAGGAACACTGAAGCTTTCTTT; CDR3: CASSFGGRNTEAFF
J: TRBJ2-3; V: TRBV4-3; D: .; size: .; DNA: TGCGCCAGCAGCCCGCGCTTGGCAGATACGCAGTATTTT; CDR3: CASSPRLADTQYF
J: TRBJ1-5; V: TRBV4-1; D: .; size: few; DNA: TGCGCCAGCAGCCAGGGCCCCGACGGGATGAGGGAGCCCCAGCATTTT; CDR3: CASSQGPDGMREPQHF
J: TRBJ2-3; V: TRBV5-5; D: .; size: .; DNA: TGTGCCAGCAGCTTGAGGCCTGGGGGCGCAGATACGCAGTATTTT; CDR3: CASSLRPGGADTQYF
J: TRBJ2-5; V: TRBV9; D: .; size: .; DNA: TGTGCCAGCAGCGTAGAGATCGACAGTCCAGAGACCCAGTACTTC; CDR3: CASSVEIDSPETQYF
J: TRBJ1-2; V: TRBV5-4; D: TRBD1; size: .; DNA: TGTGCCAGCAGCCCTGTCTTACAGGGGGCAAGAGGCTACACCTTC; CDR3: CASSPVLQGARGYTF
J: TRBJ1-2; V: TRBV7-3; D: TRBD1; size: .; DNA: TGTGCCAGCAGCTATACACCCGGGACAGATGGCTACACCTTC; CDR3: CASSYTPGTDGYTF
J: TRBJ1-3; V: TRBV6-1; D: TRBD1; size: .; DNA: TGTGCCAGCAGTGAAAGGACAGGGGGCCGAAACACCATATATTTT; CDR3: CASSERTGGRNTIYF
J: TRBJ2-3; V: TRBV9; D: .; size: .; DNA: TGTGCCAGCAGCCCCAGGGGATCCACAGATACGCAGTATTTT; CDR3: CASSPRGSTDTQYF
J: TRBJ2-3; V: TRBV6-2/TRBV6-3; D: TRBD2; size: .; DNA: TGTGCCAGCAGTACCTCCCAGGGAGCGGGGGGGGCGGATACGCAGTATTTT; CDR3: CASSTSQGAGGADTQYF
J: TRBJ1-3; V: TRBV5-4; D: .; size: .; DNA: TGTGCCAGCAGCTTGGACTCCCTCGGAAACACCATATATTTT; CDR3: CASSLDSLGNTIYF
J: TRBJ1-2; V: TRBV5-4; D: TRBD1; size: .; DNA: TGTGCCAGCAGCCCCACTGGACAGGGGAACTATGGCTACACCTTC; CDR3: CASSPTGQGNYGYTF
J: TRBJ2-3; V: TRBV5-5; D: .; size: .; DNA: TGTGCCAGCAGCTTTCGAAGCGGCCGAGTCACAGATACGCAGTATTTT; CDR3: CASSFRSGRVTDTQYF
J: TRBJ2-7; V: TRBV6-5; D: TRBD1; size: .; DNA: TGTGCCACCCCTCCGGGACAGGTAATGGGCGAGCAGTACTTC; CDR3: CATPPGQVMGEQYF
J: TRBJ1-2; V: TRBV15; D: .; size: .; DNA: TGTGCCACCAGCAGAGGAGGTTCAGGGATAGCTAACTATGGCTACACCTTC; CDR3: CATSRGGSGIANYGYTF
J: TRBJ1-1; V: TRBV12-3/TRBV12-4; D: TRBD1; size: .; DNA: TGTGCCAGCAGTCCGGGACAGGGCTCAGCTTTCTTT; CDR3: CASSPGQGSAFF
J: TRBJ1-1; V: TRBV9; D: .; size: .; DNA: TGTGCCAGCAGCCCTGGGGAGGGGGACACTGAAGCTTTCTTT; CDR3: CASSPGEGDTEAFF
J: TRBJ2-5; V: TRBV5-5; D: TRBD1; size: .; DNA: TGTGCCAGCAGCTCAGACAGGGTAGAGACCCAGTACTTC; CDR3: CASSSDRVETQYF
J: TRBJ2-1; V: TRBV4-1; D: .; size: .; DNA: TGCGCCAGCAGCTCACGGGACAATGAGCAGTTCTTC; CDR3: CASSSRDNEQFF
J: TRBJ2-7; V: TRBV3-1/TRBV3-2; D: TRBD1; size: few; DNA: TGTGCCAGCGGCGGCGCCCGGGACAGGGGCTCCTACGAGCAGTACTTC; CDR3: CASGGARDRGSYEQYF
J: TRBJ1-5; V: TRBV27; D: TRBD1; size: medium-sized; DNA: TGTGCCAGCAGTTTTGTAAGGGGGCAGGGCAATCAGCCCCAGCATTTT; CDR3: CASSFVRGQGNQPQHF
J: TRBJ2-4; V: TRBV6-5; D: .; size: .; DNA: TGTGCCAGCAGTTTATCAGAAGCCAAAAACATTCAGTACTTC; CDR3: CASSLSEAKNIQYF
J: TRBJ2-1; V: TRBV19; D: TRBD2; size: .; DNA: TGTGCCAGTGAGGTGAGGCGGGGGAATGAGCAGTTCTTC; CDR3: CASEVRRGNEQFF
J: TRBJ2-7; V: TRBV6-6; D: .; size: .; DNA: TGTGCCAGCAGTGACCCTCGGGGGAGCTCCTACGAGCAGTACTTC; CDR3: CASSDPRGSSYEQYF
J: TRBJ2-7; V: TRBV18; D: .; size: few; DNA: TGTGCCAGCTCACCACCTCTCAGGGTGATTAGGGAGCAGTACTTC; CDR3: CASSPPLRVIREQYF
J: TRBJ1-1; V: TRBV6-5; D: .; size: .; DNA: TGTGCCAGCAACAGGGCGTTATCTGAAGCTTTCTTT; CDR3: CASNRALSEAFF
J: TRBJ1-4; V: TRBV12-5; D: .; size: .; DNA: TGTGCTAGTGCGAGGCATAATGAAAAACTGTTTTTT; CDR3: CASARHNEKLFF
J: TRBJ1-1; V: TRBV6-5; D: TRBD1; size: .; DNA: TGTGCCAGCAGTCTACAGGGGGCGCGGCGTATTGAAGCTTTCTTT; CDR3: CASSLQGARRIEAFF
J: TRBJ1-2; V: TRBV6-6; D: TRBD1; size: few; DNA: TGTGCCAGCAGCGACAGGGGCCGTAACTATGGCTACACCTTC; CDR3: CASSDRGRNYGYTF
J: TRBJ2-5; V: TRBV10-2; D: TRBD1; size: .; DNA: TGCGCCAGCAGTGAGTCCGTGGGACAGGGGCGCCAAGAGACCCAGTACTTC; CDR3: CASSESVGQGRQETQYF
J: TRBJ1-2; V: TRBV30; D: .; size: once; DNA: TGTGCCTGGAATACGGGATCGGGCTATGGCTACACCTTC; CDR3: CAWNTGSGYGYTF
J: TRBJ1-6; V: TRBV7-2; D: .; size: .; DNA: TGTGCCAGCAGCCCCCTGGGAGATAATTCACCCCTCCACTTT; CDR3: CASSPLGDNSPLHF
J: TRBJ1-6; V: TRBV7-2; D: .; size: .; DNA: TGTGCCAGCAACCTACAGGGTAATAGTTCACCCCTCCACTTT; CDR3: CASNLQGNSSPLHF
J: TRBJ1-2; V: TRBV14; D: .; size: .; DNA: TGTGCCAGCAGGGGACTAATTGGCTACACCTTC; CDR3: CASRGLIGYTF
J: TRBJ2-7; V: TRBV27; D: TRBD1; size: .; DNA: TGTGCCAGCAGTTCTCCACGGGACAGGGGCTCCTACGAGCAGTACTTC; CDR3: CASSSPRDRGSYEQYF
J: TRBJ2-4; V: TRBV15; D: .; size: .; DNA: TGTGCCACCAGCAGAGATCGTGGGCCTAACATTCAGTACTTC; CDR3: CATSRDRGPNIQYF
J: TRBJ2-2; V: TRBV4-1; D: TRBD2; size: .; DNA: TGCGCCAGCAGCCTAGCGGGGGGGCGAAACACCGGGGAGCTGTTTTTT; CDR3: CASSLAGGRNTGELFF
J: TRBJ1-5; V: TRBV6-5; D: .; size: few; DNA: TGTGCCAGCAGCCCCCCCAGGAAGAGCAATCAGCCCCAGCATTTT; CDR3: CASSPPRKSNQPQHF
J: TRBJ2-1; V: TRBV9; D: TRBD2; size: .; DNA: TGTGCCAGCACCCTTACCGGGACTAGCGGGTCTAGCTCCTACAATGAGCAGTTCTTC; CDR3: CASTLTGTSGSSSYNEQFF
J: TRBJ2-3; V: TRBV28; D: TRBD1; size: .; DNA: TGTGCCAGCAGACCCGGTTGGGGACAGGACACAGATACGCAGTATTTT; CDR3: CASRPGWGQDTDTQYF
J: TRBJ2-7; V: TRBV5-4; D: TRBD1; size: once; DNA: TGTGCCAGCACCCGGACAGGGGGATCCTACGAGCAGTACTTC; CDR3: CASTRTGGSYEQYF